A single sample is the source of the 28 T cell receptor beta chains below, sequenced in a study of T cells after posttransplantation cyclophosphamide. Profiling relied on immunoSEQ multiplex PCR, and the TCRdb table lists in-frame clones only, not all of them. The sample is made up of 25,000 to 35,000 clones, none counted only once. Source material: PBMCs. The receptors were sampled from a woman in her 30s in good health and a related stem cell transplant donor.

This clone was detected many times. This chain connects TRBV4-3 to TRBJ1-1; D uncertain. CDR1 is LGHNA, CDR2 YSLEER, per germline. The CDR3 consists of 14 residues. V dropped 0 bases and J dropped 0 bases, with 5 bases sitting between them. CDR3 nucleotide sequence: TGCGCCAGCAGCCAAGATCCTCTGAACACTGAAGCTTTCTTT. This translates into CASSQDPLNTEAFF.

The CDR3 coding sequence is TGTGCCAGCAGCCCGCTAGCGGGGGGAACCTCCAATGAGCAGTTCTTC. Amino acids: CASSPLAGGTSNEQFF. This rearrangement joins TRBV7-6 to TRBJ2-1; TRBD2 aligns across 11 bases. V was clipped by 5 bases and J by 6 bases; unmatched bases: 9. The CDR3 loop spans 16 amino acids. Germline CDR1 is SGHVS and CDR2 is FNYEAQ.

The rearrangement joins TRBV18 to TRBJ1-2; 8 bases align to TRBD1. This CDR3 has 14 amino acids. CDR1 and CDR2 (germline): KGHSH, LQKENI. Trimming removed 0 bases from V and 6 bases from J; junction bases left unmatched: 3. CDR3 amino acids: CASSPPAGGDGYTF. The CDR3 nucleotides read TGTGCCAGCTCACCACCGGCAGGGGGCGATGGCTACACCTTC.

CDR3 DNA sequence: TGTGCCAGCAGCGTCACAGGGGGCTTGGAGACCCAGTACTTC. As protein: CASSVTGGLETQYF. The chain is built from TRBV5-5 and TRBJ2-5, with 9 bases aligning to TRBD1. This CDR3 has 14 amino acids. Germline trimming cut 4 bases from V and 5 bases from J; bases unmatched to any gene: 6. The V gene's germline CDR1 is SGHKS and CDR2 YYEKEE (reference sequence).

The rearrangement joins TRBV5-6 to TRBJ2-3, with 7 bases that match TRBD2. Germline assignment: CDR1 SGHDT and CDR2 YYEEEE. The junction had 14 bases not matched to a gene; V was cut back by 6 bases and J by 4 bases. The CDR3 contains 16 residues. CDR3 sequence reads: CASNRYMRRGADTQYF. The CDR3 DNA follows: TGTGCCAGCAACCGCTATATGCGTCGGGGGGCAGATACGCAGTATTTT.

This clone was counted many times. The V gene is TRBV11-3, the J gene TRBJ1-1; D uncertain. Germline V gives CDR1 SGHNT, CDR2 YENEEA. Deletions cut 4 bases from V and 1 base from J, with 13 bases between. This CDR3 region has 15 residues. The CDR3 nucleotides read TGTGCCAGCAGCTCTGGTGGGTCGGGGAACACTGAAGCTTTCTTT. Its protein is CASSSGGSGNTEAFF.

There are a few counts of this clone. V and J are TRBV27 and TRBJ1-6; possibly TRBD1 for D (5 bases). V was trimmed by 3 bases and J by 6 bases, leaving 15 bases between them. The germline V gene has CDR1 MNHEY and CDR2 SMNVEV (reference sequence). The length of the CDR3 is 16 residues. CDR3 nucleotide sequence: TGTGCCAGCAGTTTTGCGGGGGTGGGATTTAATTCACCCCTCCACTTT. Translation: CASSFAGVGFNSPLHF.

This chain links TRBV11-2 with TRBJ2-5; 10 nucleotides align to TRBD1. This CDR3 has 16 residues. V lost 4 bases and J lost 1; bases outside the gene matches: 6. CDR1 is SGHAT and CDR2 is FQNNGV in the germline V gene. The CDR3: CASSSLDRGPQETQYF. CDR3 DNA: TGTGCCAGCAGCTCGTTAGACAGGGGGCCCCAAGAGACCCAGTACTTC.

This clone has only a few counts. This chain links TRBV29-1 with TRBJ2-3; weak D call: TRBD1 (6 bases). V lost 4 bases and J 8 bases, leaving 19 bases between the germline ends. The CDR3 spans 14 residues. The germline gives CDR1 SQVTM, CDR2 ANQGSEA. Here the CDR3 reads CSVAGGQKDFTQYF. The CDR3 region has the DNA TGCAGCGTTGCTGGTGGACAGAAAGATTTTACGCAGTATTTT.

This clone was seen ten or more times. This chain joins TRBV7-3 and TRBJ2-7, with 16 bases fitting TRBD2. The CDR3 totals 17 residues. V trimming: 6 bases; J trimming: 2 bases; junction bases outside the gene matches: 7. CDR1 and CDR2 from the germline V gene are SGHTA and FQGTGA. CDR3 nucleotides: TGTGCCAGCAGGGAGGAAGGGACTAGCGGGGGGGCCTACGAGCAGTACTTC. Protein: CASREEGTSGGAYEQYF.

This clone was observed a few times. The chain recombines TRBV29-1 with TRBJ2-2, with 9 bases identical to TRBD1. Germline loops: CDR1 SQVTM, CDR2 ANQGSEA. This CDR3 has 14 residues. Losses at the gene ends were 7 bases for V and 3 bases for J; bases not matched to a gene: 6. For the CDR3, the DNA is TGCAGCGCGGGACAGGGAACGGACACCGGGGAGCTGTTTTTT. It encodes CSAGQGTDTGELFF.

This clone was seen ten or more times. V is TRBV9 and J is TRBJ2-1; D gene ambiguous. Trimming removed 0 bases from V and 6 bases from J, with 10 bases in between. In germline, CDR1 is SGDLS, CDR2 YYNGEE. The CDR3 contains 14 residues. CDR3 DNA: TGTGCCAGCAGCGTAGCTACCACAGCCAATGAGCAGTTCTTC. Residues: CASSVATTANEQFF.

The chain couples TRBV7-3 to TRBJ2-5, with 9 bases identical to TRBD2. This CDR3 spans 17 amino acids. J was trimmed by 7 bases and V by 0 bases; bases with no gene match: 12. The germline CDR1 and CDR2 sequences are SGHTA and FQGTGA. DNA of the CDR3: TGTGCCAGCAGCTTAACCGGGCTGGCGGGGGGGCCCGGGACCCAGTACTTC. Protein: CASSLTGLAGGPGTQYF.

This clone has only a few counts. V usage is TRBV29-1 and J usage is TRBJ2-2; 12 nucleotides agree with TRBD1. From germline, CDR1 is SQVTM and CDR2 ANQGSEA. After removal of 4 bases from V and 7 bases from J, the junction contained 4 bases not matched to a gene. This CDR3 region has 14 residues. The CDR3 spells CSVGGQGAHGELFF. The CDR3, as DNA: TGCAGCGTTGGGGGACAGGGGGCGCACGGGGAGCTGTTTTTT.

This clone was seen at least ten times. The chain uses TRBV6-1 and TRBJ2-7, with a possible D match to TRBD1 (6 bases). The germline V and J ends were trimmed by 3 bases and 0 bases, with 9 bases remaining between them. The CDR3 runs to 14 residues. The germline gives CDR1 MNHNS, CDR2 SASEGT. CDR3: CASSDPGASYEQYF. The CDR3 region has the DNA TGTGCCAGCAGTGACCCAGGGGCCTCCTACGAGCAGTACTTC.

This clone was seen repeatedly, ten times or more. The chain links TRBV5-1 to TRBJ1-1, with 8 bases lining up with TRBD1. With 4 bases clipped from V and 7 bases from J, the junction kept 9 bases outside the gene matches. CDR1 is SGHRS and CDR2 is YFSETQ in the germline V gene. The CDR3 has 14 residues. CDR3 DNA sequence: TGCGCCAGCAGCCCTACAGGGGGACCGGTTGAAGCTTTCTTT. Protein product: CASSPTGGPVEAFF.

Comments on this clone: The junction and the germline gene differ at one end; a read error may be behind it. V gene TRBV12-3 or TRBV12-4 combines with J gene TRBJ2-2; D not certain. CDR3 length: 13 amino acids. CDR3 in amino acids: CASSLARLGELFF. The CDR3 coding sequence is TGTGCCAGCAGCTTAGCCAGGTTGGGGGAGCTGTTTTTT.

This clone has at least ten counts. The gene calls are TRBV19 and TRBJ2-7, with TRBD2 identical over 8 bases. Germline CDR1 and CDR2: LNHDA and SQIVND (reference sequence). CDR3 size: 14 residues. The V segment lost 5 bases and the J segment 5 bases; nucleotides outside the gene matches: 8. The CDR3 protein is CASSPRTSRDEQYF. The CDR3 DNA is TGTGCCAGTAGTCCGCGGACTAGCCGGGACGAGCAGTACTTC.

Many counts were recorded for this clone. The rearrangement joins TRBV6-6 to TRBJ2-1; 8 bases map to TRBD1. CDR3 length: 14 residues. Germline lookup yields CDR1 MNHNY and CDR2 SVGAGI (reference sequence). J lost 7 bases, V lost 5 bases, and 7 bases had no gene match. The CDR3 loop is CASSRDRGRNEQFF. The CDR3 coding sequence is TGTGCCAGCAGTCGCGACAGGGGAAGAAATGAGCAGTTCTTC.

This clone was seen ten or more times. V is TRBV7-2 and J is TRBJ2-1; 10 positions match TRBD2. Germline V gene data show CDR1 as SGHTA and CDR2 as FQGNSA. The CDR3 contains 16 residues. V lost 6 bases to trimming and J lost 4 bases; unmatched junction nucleotides: 9. As DNA, the CDR3 is TGTGCCAGCAGGCAGGGATCTAGCGGGGGTTACAATGAGCAGTTCTTC. Translated, it gives CASRQGSSGGYNEQFF.

Ten or more counts support this clone. This chain joins TRBV7-2 and TRBJ2-3, with TRBD2 matching over 12 bases. V gave up 0 bases and J gave up 6 bases; unmatched junction bases: 4. CDR3 size: 16 residues. In germline, CDR1 is SGHTA, CDR2 FQGNSA. CDR3: CASSLALAGGPDTQYF. The CDR3 coding sequence is TGTGCCAGCAGCTTAGCGCTAGCGGGGGGGCCGGATACGCAGTATTTT.

Ten or more counts support this clone. The rearrangement links TRBV6-1 to TRBJ1-1; D may be TRBD1 (6 bases). Between the trimmed V and J ends, which lost 7 bases and 3 bases, there was a span of 15 bases. CDR1 is MNHNS and CDR2 is SASEGT in the germline V gene. The CDR3 runs to 14 residues. The CDR3 bases are TGTGCCAGCAAGGTTCAGGGGAGGGACACTGAAGCTTTCTTT. Translating gives CASKVQGRDTEAFF.

The chain links TRBV7-6 to TRBJ2-5, with 8 bases identical to TRBD2. Looked up from germline, CDR1 is SGHVS and CDR2 is FNYEAQ. V lost 6 bases and J lost 3; bases outside the gene matches: 12. CDR3 length: 16 residues. As DNA, the CDR3 is TGTGCCAGCAGTGGCTTGCTCACGGGGGGGAAAGAGACCCAGTACTTC. It is translated as CASSGLLTGGKETQYF. The full variable domain, its missing parts supplied by reference TRBV7-6 and TRBJ2-5, is GAGVSQSPRYKVTKRGQDVALRCDPISGHVSLYWYRQALGQGPEFLTYFNYEAQQDKSGLPNDRFSAERPEGSISTLTIQRTEQRDSAMYRCASSGLLTGGKETQYFGPGTRLLVL.

The chain recombines TRBV5-1 with TRBJ1-2; TRBD1 agrees at 8 bases. The CDR3 is made up of 13 amino acids. From germline, CDR1 is SGHRS and CDR2 YFSETQ. V dropped 4 bases and J dropped 5; count of bases not matched to a gene: 4. The CDR3 here is CASSLDREYGYTF. The CDR3 DNA sequence: TGCGCCAGCAGCCTGGACAGGGAGTATGGCTACACCTTC.

At least ten counts were recorded for this clone. The chain couples TRBV6-6 to TRBJ1-6, with D maybe TRBD1 (5 bases). Trimming left V 0 bases short and J 18 bases short, with 12 bases between. Germline V gives CDR1 MNHNY, CDR2 SVGAGI (reference sequence). CDR3 length: 12 amino acids. The CDR3: CASSYSGPPSHF. The DNA of the CDR3 is TGTGCCAGCAGTTACTCGGGGCCCCCCAGCCACTTT.

At least ten counts were recorded for this clone. This chain uses TRBV19 with TRBJ2-3, with 11 bases matching TRBD2. After removal of 5 bases from V and 2 bases from J, the junction contained 6 bases not matched to a gene. The CDR3 extends over 16 amino acids. Germline-derived CDR1 and CDR2 are LNHDA and SQIVND (reference sequence). CDR3 sequence: CASSYTSGGFTDTQYF. The CDR3 DNA follows: TGTGCCAGTAGTTATACTAGCGGGGGTTTCACAGATACGCAGTATTTT.

This clone was observed many times. CDR3 amino acids: CASRRGDYAYNEQFF. CDR3 DNA sequence: TGTGCCAGCAGGAGGGGGGACTACGCTTACAATGAGCAGTTCTTC. The chain couples TRBV6-2 or TRBV6-3 to TRBJ2-1; perhaps TRBD2 as D (7 bases). Germline values: CDR1 MNHEY, CDR2 SVGEGT. V was clipped by 6 bases and J by 4 bases, with 16 bases between them. This CDR3 is built from 15 residues.

The sample holds a few counts of this clone. The chain couples TRBV7-2 to TRBJ1-5, with D possibly being TRBD1 (6 bases). From germline, CDR1 is SGHTA and CDR2 FQGNSA. The germline V and J ends were trimmed by 2 bases and 1 base, with 18 bases remaining between them. The CDR3 length is 18 residues. This chain's CDR3 is CASSLIWEGVISNQPQHF. Here the CDR3 DNA reads TGTGCCAGCAGCTTAATCTGGGAGGGGGTTATAAGCAATCAGCCCCAGCATTTT.